One and the same sample provided the 11 T cell receptor beta chains below, sequenced in a study of blood T cell repertoires in COVID-19. Sequencing was performed with immunoSEQ multiplex PCR; in TCRdb, only in-frame clones are kept and a portion is missing. The table shows roughly 170,000 clones, with 84% occurring only once. Sequenced sample: peripheral blood. Source of these receptors: a man between 35 and 55 years old who had recovered from COVID-19.

The chain uses TRBV20-1 and TRBJ2-1, with 8 bases identical to TRBD1. The CDR3 extends over 11 amino acids. Germline V gene sequence: CDR1 DFQATT, CDR2 SNEGSKA (reference sequence). The V segment lost 7 bases and the J segment 7 bases; nucleotides outside the gene matches: 3. The DNA of the CDR3 is TGCAGTGTACAGGGGGTAAATGAGCAGTTCTTC. It translates to CSVQGVNEQFF.

This clone showed up just a few times. V is TRBV30 and J is TRBJ1-4; a weak D match, TRBD1 (6 bases). V was clipped by 2 bases and J by 8 bases, with 12 bases between them. This CDR3 has 13 residues. The germline V gene has CDR1 GTSNPN and CDR2 SVGIG (reference sequence). CDR3 sequence: CAWSPTGLEKLFF. In DNA, the CDR3 is TGTGCCTGGAGTCCGACAGGTTTAGAAAAACTGTTTTTT.

This clone was counted between two and nine times. CDR3: CASSPPVGRGDTQYF. CDR3 in DNA: TGTGCCAGCTCACCACCGGTAGGGAGGGGAGATACGCAGTATTTT. The rearrangement links TRBV18 to TRBJ2-3; 7 bases fit TRBD2. Germline CDR1 reads KGHSH; CDR2 reads LQKENI. Trimming took 0 bases from V and 5 from J; bases not matched to a gene: 5. This CDR3 comprises 15 residues. The full variable domain, with the rest looked up from reference TRBV18 and TRBJ2-3, is NAGVMQNPRHLVRRRGQEARLRCSPMKGHSHVYWYRQLPEEGLKFMVYLQKENIIDESGMPKERFSAEFPKEGPSILRIQQVVRGDSAAYFCASSPPVGRGDTQYFGPGTRLTVL.

V and J are TRBV5-1 and TRBJ2-7; 8 nucleotides agree with TRBD1. The germline V gene has CDR1 SGHRS and CDR2 YFSETQ. V was pared by 4 bases and J by 6 bases, with 12 bases of the junction left unmatched. The CDR3 spans 15 residues. CDR3 coding DNA: TGCGCCAGCAGCACAATAAGCGGACAGGGCTTCGAGCAGTACTTC. This translates into CASSTISGQGFEQYF.

V usage is TRBV5-1 and J usage is TRBJ2-7; 7 bases line up with TRBD1. Germline V gene lookup returns CDR1 SGHRS and CDR2 YFSETQ. V was pared by 0 bases and J by 4 bases, with 7 bases of the junction left unmatched. The CDR3 length is 15 residues. In DNA, the CDR3 is TGCGCCAGCAGCTTGGAGGGACAGTTTGATTACGAGCAGTACTTC. Protein sequence: CASSLEGQFDYEQYF. The full variable domain, in which reference TRBV5-1 and TRBJ2-7 provide the parts outside the CDR3, is KAGVTQTPRYLIKTRGQQVTLSCSPISGHRSVSWYQQTPGQGLQFLFEYFSETQRNKGNFPGRFSGRQFSNSRSEMNVSTLELGDSALYLCASSLEGQFDYEQYFGPGTRLTVT.

The V call is TRBV28, the J call TRBJ2-2; D may be TRBD2 (5 bases). Germline lookup yields CDR1 MDHEN and CDR2 SYDVKM. The CDR3 is 15 residues long. V dropped 11 bases and J dropped 2 bases, with 18 bases sitting between them. CDR3 sequence: CASQGGPGNTGELFF. The CDR3 bases are TGTGCCTCCCAAGGCGGGCCTGGAAACACCGGGGAGCTGTTTTTT.

V and J are TRBV19 and TRBJ2-7; 8 bases match TRBD1. The CDR3 is 16 residues long. Trimming removed 1 base from V and 6 bases from J; junction bases left unmatched: 11. CDR1 and CDR2 from the germline V gene are LNHDA and SQIVND (reference sequence). CDR3 amino acids: CASSIASATGAFEQYF. Here the CDR3 DNA reads TGTGCCAGTAGTATAGCCTCCGCGACAGGGGCCTTCGAGCAGTACTTC.

In this sample, this clone turned up once. This CDR3 is CASRDRAGNEKLFF. As DNA, the CDR3 is TGTGCCAGCAGAGACAGGGCTGGTAATGAAAAACTGTTTTTT. This sequence joins TRBV2 and TRBJ1-4, with 7 bases aligning to TRBD1. After removal of 6 bases from V and 4 bases from J, the junction contained 5 bases not matched to a gene. Germline CDR1 is SNHLY and CDR2 is FYNNEI. The CDR3 runs to 14 residues. The full variable domain, with the rest looked up from reference TRBV2 and TRBJ1-4, is EPEVTQTPSHQVTQMGQEVILRCVPISNHLYFYWYRQILGQKVEFLVSFYNNEISEKSEIFDDQFSVERPDGSNFTLKIRSTKLEDSAMYFCASRDRAGNEKLFFGSGTQLSVL.

The rearrangement joins TRBV27 to TRBJ2-2; 11 bases agree with TRBD1. Germline trimming cut 3 bases from V and 4 bases from J; bases unmatched to any gene: 1. CDR3 length: 15 residues. Germline assignment: CDR1 MNHEY and CDR2 SMNVEV (reference sequence). The CDR3 bases are TGTGCCAGCAGTTTCGGGACAGGGGGCACCGGGGAGCTGTTTTTT. It specifies CASSFGTGGTGELFF.

This clone was observed a few times. The chain has TRBV6-5 and TRBJ1-6; D not resolved. Trimming left V 0 bases short and J 14 bases short, with 11 bases between. Per germline, CDR1 MNHEY and CDR2 SVGAGI. The CDR3 length is 13 residues. CDR3 nucleotides: TGTGCCAGCAGTTACTCGAACGAGCACTCCCTCCACTTT. Amino acid sequence: CASSYSNEHSLHF.

This chain joins TRBV6-5 and TRBJ2-7, with TRBD2 identical over 10 bases. The CDR3 length is 13 residues. Germline V CDR1 and CDR2: MNHEY, SVGAGI. V dropped 6 bases and J dropped 7; count of bases not matched to a gene: 6. In DNA form, the CDR3 reads TGTGCCAGCAGAGCGGGGGGGCTGGGGGAGCAGTACTTC. This codes for CASRAGGLGEQYF.